This T cell receptor beta chain is drawn from a study of T cells in women clearing cervical HPV infection. On the study more broadly: Case blood was drawn when the lesion was first found; control blood after infection became undetectable. Study-wide points: CIN3+ cases had significantly higher TCR richness than controls; evenness did not differ.

Average input was approximately 1,200 ng genomic DNA for immunoSEQ TCR beta CDR3 amplification. Clones were sequenced by immunoSEQ multiplex PCR, and TCRdb holds only the in-frame ones, with some missing. This sample contains over 20,000 clones. Per the germline V gene, CDR1 is SGHTA and CDR2 is FQGNSA. The CDR3 sequence is 18 residues long. A remark on this clone: No antigen is known for it. The read ends 3 residues early relative to the CDR3; the germline J gene fills the gap.

Each participant carried one incident cervical HPV16 infection only. This TCR derives from a woman between 18 and 75 years old with a cervical HPV16 infection that either progressed to CIN3+ or cleared (not recorded which). This chain joins TRBV7-2 and TRBJ2-3; D possibly corresponds to TRBD2 (6 bases). Input material: blood buffy coat. The CDR3 DNA, read in part, is TGTGCCAGCAGCTTAGCGAGAGCGTTTGCGGGGAAGAGAGAGACG. Its protein is CASSLARAFAGKRET. The whole CDR3 region reads CASSLARAFAGKRETQYF.